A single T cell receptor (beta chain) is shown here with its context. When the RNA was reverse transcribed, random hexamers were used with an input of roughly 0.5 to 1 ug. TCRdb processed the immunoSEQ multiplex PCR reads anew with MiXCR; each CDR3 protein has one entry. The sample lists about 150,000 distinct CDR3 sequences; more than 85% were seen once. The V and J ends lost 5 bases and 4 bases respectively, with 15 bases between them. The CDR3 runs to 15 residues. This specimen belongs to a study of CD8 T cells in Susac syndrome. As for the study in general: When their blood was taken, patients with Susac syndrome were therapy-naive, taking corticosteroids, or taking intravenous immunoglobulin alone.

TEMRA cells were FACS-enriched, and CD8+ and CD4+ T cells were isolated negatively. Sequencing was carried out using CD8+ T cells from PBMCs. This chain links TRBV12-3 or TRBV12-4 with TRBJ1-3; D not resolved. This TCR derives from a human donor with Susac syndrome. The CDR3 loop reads CASSPRPGRGNTIYF. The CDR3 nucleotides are TGTGCCAGCAGTCCCCGACCTGGGCGCGGAAACACCATATATTTT.